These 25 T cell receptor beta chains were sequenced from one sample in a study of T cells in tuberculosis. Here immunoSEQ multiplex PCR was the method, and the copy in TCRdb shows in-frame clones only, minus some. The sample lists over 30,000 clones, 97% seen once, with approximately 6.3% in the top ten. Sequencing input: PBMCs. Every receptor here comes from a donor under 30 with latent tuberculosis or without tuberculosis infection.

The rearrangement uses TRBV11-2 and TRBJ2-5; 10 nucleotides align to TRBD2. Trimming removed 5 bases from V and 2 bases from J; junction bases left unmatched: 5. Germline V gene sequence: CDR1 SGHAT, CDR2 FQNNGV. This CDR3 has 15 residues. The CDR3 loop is CASSPRTSGQETQYF. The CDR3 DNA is TGTGCCAGCAGCCCCAGGACTAGCGGTCAAGAGACCCAGTACTTC.

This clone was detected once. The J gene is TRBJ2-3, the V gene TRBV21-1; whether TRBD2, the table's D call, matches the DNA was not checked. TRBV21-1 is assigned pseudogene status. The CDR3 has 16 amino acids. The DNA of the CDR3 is TGTGCCAGCAGCAAGGTTGCGACTAGCATCGCAGATACGCAGTATTTT. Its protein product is CASSKVATSIADTQYF.

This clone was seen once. The CDR3 DNA reads as TGCAGCGAGCAATCCGGAGGGACAGATACGCAGTATTTT. Encoded protein: CSEQSGGTDTQYF. V and J are TRBV29-1 and TRBJ2-3, with D perhaps matching TRBD2 (6 bases). Germline CDR1 and CDR2: SQVTM and ANQGSEA. CDR3 length: 13 residues. Between the trimmed V and J ends, which lost 7 bases and 3 bases, there was a span of 14 bases.

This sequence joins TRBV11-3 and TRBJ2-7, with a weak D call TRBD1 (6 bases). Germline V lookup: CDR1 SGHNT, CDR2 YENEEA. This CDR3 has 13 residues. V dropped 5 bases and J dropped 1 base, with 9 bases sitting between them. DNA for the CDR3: TGTGCCAGCAGCCGTGGACAGTCCTACGAGCAGTACTTC. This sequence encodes CASSRGQSYEQYF.

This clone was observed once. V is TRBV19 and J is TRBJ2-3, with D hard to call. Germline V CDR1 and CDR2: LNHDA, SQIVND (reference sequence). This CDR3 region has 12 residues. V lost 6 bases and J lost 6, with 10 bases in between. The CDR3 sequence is CASSSVSDTQYF. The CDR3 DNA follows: TGTGCCAGTAGCTCGGTATCTGATACGCAGTATTTT. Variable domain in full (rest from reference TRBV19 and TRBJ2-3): DGGITQSPKYLFRKEGQNVTLSCEQNLNHDAMYWYRQDPGQGLRLIYYSQIVNDFQKGDIAEGYSVSREKKESFPLTVTSAQKNPTAFYLCASSSVSDTQYFGPGTRLTVL.

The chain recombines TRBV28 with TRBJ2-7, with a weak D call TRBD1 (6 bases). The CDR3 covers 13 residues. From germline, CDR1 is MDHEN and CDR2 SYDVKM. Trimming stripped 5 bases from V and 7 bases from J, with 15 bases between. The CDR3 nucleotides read TGTGCCAGCAGTCAAAAACTAGGGGGAGAGCAGTACTTC. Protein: CASSQKLGGEQYF.

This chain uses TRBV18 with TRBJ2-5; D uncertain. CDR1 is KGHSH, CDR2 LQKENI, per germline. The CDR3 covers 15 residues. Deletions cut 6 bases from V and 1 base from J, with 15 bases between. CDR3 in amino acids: CASSLSPQFQETQYF. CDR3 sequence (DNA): TGTGCCAGCTCCCTCTCACCCCAGTTCCAAGAGACCCAGTACTTC.

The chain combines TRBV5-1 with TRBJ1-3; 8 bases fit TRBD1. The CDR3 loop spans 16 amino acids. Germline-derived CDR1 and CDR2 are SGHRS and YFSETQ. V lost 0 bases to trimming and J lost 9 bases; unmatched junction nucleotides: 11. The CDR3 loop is CASSLGPGAGGSTIYF. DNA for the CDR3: TGCGCCAGCAGCTTGGGTCCCGGCGCAGGGGGCAGCACCATATATTTT.

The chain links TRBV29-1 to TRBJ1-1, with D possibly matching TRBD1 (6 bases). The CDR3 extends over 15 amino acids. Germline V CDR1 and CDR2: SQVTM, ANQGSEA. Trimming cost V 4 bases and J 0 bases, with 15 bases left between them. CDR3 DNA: TGCAGCGTTGCCCAACAGGGAAACATGAACACTGAAGCTTTCTTT. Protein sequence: CSVAQQGNMNTEAFF.

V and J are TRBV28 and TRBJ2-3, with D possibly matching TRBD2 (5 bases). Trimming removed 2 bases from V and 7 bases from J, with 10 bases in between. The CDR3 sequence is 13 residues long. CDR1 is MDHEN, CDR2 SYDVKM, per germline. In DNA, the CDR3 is TGTGCCAGCAGTTTAGGCGGGTCCTATACGCAGTATTTT. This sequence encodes CASSLGGSYTQYF. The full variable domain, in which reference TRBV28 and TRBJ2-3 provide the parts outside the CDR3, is DVKVTQSSRYLVKRTGEKVFLECVQDMDHENMFWYRQDPGLGLRLIYFSYDVKMKEKGDIPEGYSVSREKKERFSLILESASTNQTSMYLCASSLGGSYTQYFGPGTRLTVL.

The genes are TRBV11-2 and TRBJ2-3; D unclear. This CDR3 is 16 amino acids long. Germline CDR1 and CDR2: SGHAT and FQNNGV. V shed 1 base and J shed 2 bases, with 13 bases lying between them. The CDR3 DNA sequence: TGTGCCAGCAGCTTAGTTAACACTTACTACACAGATACGCAGTATTTT. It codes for CASSLVNTYYTDTQYF.

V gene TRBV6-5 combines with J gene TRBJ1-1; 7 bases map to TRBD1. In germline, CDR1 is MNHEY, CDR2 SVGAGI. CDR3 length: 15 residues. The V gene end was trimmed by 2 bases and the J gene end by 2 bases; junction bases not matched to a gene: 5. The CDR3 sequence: CASSYRAGGNTEAFF. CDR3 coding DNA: TGTGCCAGCAGTTACCGGGCAGGGGGTAACACTGAAGCTTTCTTT.

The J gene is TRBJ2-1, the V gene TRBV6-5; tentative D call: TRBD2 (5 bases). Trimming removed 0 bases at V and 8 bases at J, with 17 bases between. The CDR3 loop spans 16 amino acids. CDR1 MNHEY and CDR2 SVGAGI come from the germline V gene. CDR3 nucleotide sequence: TGTGCCAGCAGTTACTCGATTGAGGGCCAGCGACATGAGCAGTTCTTC. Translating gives CASSYSIEGQRHEQFF.

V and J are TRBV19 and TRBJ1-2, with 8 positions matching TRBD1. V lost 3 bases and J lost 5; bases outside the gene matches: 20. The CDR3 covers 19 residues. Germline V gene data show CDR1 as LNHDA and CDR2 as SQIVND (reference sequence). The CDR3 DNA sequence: TGTGCCAGTAGTATCGGGCAGGGGGCACGAGAGGAAGCTTGGTATGGCTACACCTTC. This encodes CASSIGQGAREEAWYGYTF.

CDR3 coding DNA: TGTGCCAGCAGTTACTCCGTCACAGGGCTTAATGAAGCTTTCTTT. This sequence encodes CASSYSVTGLNEAFF. The rearrangement joins TRBV6-5 to TRBJ1-1; a weak D match, TRBD1 (6 bases). CDR1 is MNHEY and CDR2 is SVGAGI in the germline V gene. This CDR3 contains 15 residues. V was pared by 0 bases and J by 7 bases, with 15 bases between.

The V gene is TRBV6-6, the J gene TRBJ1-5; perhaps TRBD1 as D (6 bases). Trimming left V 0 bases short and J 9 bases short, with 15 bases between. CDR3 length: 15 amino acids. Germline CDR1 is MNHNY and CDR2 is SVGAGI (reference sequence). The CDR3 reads CASSYSAGDLRPQHF. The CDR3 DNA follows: TGTGCCAGCAGTTACTCGGCAGGGGACCTTCGGCCCCAGCATTTT.

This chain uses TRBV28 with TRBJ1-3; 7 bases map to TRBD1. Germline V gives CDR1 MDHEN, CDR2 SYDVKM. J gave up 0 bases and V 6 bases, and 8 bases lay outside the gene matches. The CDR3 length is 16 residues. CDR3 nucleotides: TGTGCCAGCAGCCCCTCAGACAGGGTCTCTGGAAACACCATATATTTT. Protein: CASSPSDRVSGNTIYF.

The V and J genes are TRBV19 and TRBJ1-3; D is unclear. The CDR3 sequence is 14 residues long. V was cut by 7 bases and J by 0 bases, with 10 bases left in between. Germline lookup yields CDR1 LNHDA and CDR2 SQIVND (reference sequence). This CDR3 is CASNKESSGNTIYF. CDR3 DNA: TGTGCCAGTAATAAAGAGAGCTCTGGAAACACCATATATTTT.

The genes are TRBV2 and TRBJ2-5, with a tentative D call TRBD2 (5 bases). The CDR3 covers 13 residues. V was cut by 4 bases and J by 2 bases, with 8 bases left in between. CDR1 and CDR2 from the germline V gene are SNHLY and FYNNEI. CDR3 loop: CASSGTLQETQYF. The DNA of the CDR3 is TGTGCCAGCAGTGGGACTTTACAAGAGACCCAGTACTTC.

CDR3 amino acids: CASSPPSSDEQYF. The CDR3 coding sequence is TGTGCCAGCTCACCACCCTCCAGCGACGAGCAGTACTTC. This chain uses TRBV18 with TRBJ2-7; D is unresolved. Trimming took off 0 bases at V and 5 bases at J, with 8 bases between the two ends. Germline lookup yields CDR1 KGHSH and CDR2 LQKENI. The CDR3 has 13 amino acids.

CDR3 protein: CASSRIEASDEQFF. CDR3 nucleotides: TGCGCCAGCAGTAGAATAGAGGCCAGCGATGAGCAGTTCTTC. The chain combines TRBV5-1 with TRBJ2-1, with D unresolved. Per the germline V gene, CDR1 is SGHRS and CDR2 is YFSETQ. The CDR3 runs 14 residues. Deletions cut 5 bases from V and 8 bases from J, with 17 bases between.

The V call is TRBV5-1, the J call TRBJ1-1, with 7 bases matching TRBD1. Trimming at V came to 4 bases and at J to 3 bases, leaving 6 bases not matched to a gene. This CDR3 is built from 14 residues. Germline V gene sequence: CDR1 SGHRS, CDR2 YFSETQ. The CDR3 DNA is TGCGCCAGCAGCCCGGGACAGAGGGACACTGAAGCTTTCTTT. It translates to CASSPGQRDTEAFF.

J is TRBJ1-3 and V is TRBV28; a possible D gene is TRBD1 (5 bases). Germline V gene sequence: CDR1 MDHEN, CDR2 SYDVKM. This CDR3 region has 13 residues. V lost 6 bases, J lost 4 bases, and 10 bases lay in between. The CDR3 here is CASSPRTGNTIYF. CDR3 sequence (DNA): TGTGCCAGCAGCCCGAGGACAGGAAACACCATATATTTT.

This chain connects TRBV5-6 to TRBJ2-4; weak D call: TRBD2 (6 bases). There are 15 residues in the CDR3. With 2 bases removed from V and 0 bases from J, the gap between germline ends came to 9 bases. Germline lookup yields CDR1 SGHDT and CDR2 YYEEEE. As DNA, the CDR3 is TGTGCCAGCAGCTTAGCGGGCCAAGCCAAAAACATTCAGTACTTC. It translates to CASSLAGQAKNIQYF.

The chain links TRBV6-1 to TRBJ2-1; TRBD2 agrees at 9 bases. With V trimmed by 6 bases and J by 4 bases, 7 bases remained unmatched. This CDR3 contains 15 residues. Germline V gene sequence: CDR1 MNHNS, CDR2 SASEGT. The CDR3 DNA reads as TGTGCCAGCAGCCGCGGGGGGGGCCCATACAATGAGCAGTTCTTC. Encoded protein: CASSRGGGPYNEQFF.